These 26 T cell receptor beta chains came from one sample sequenced in a study of blood T cell repertoires in COVID-19. Measured with immunoSEQ multiplex PCR; TCRdb has only the in-frame clones, and not every one. The sample consists of some 96,000 clones, almost 80% of them appearing once. The source material was peripheral blood. The source of these receptors is a woman in her 70s with acute or convalescent COVID-19.

This rearrangement joins TRBV6-5 to TRBJ2-4; the match to TRBD1 covers 8 bases. The V and J ends lost 6 bases and 4 bases, in that order; junction bases with no gene match: 5. CDR1 and CDR2 from the germline V gene are MNHEY and SVGAGI. The CDR3 extends over 14 amino acids. The CDR3 spells CASSSGTGKNIQYF. Here the CDR3 DNA reads TGTGCCAGCAGCTCTGGGACAGGTAAAAACATTCAGTACTTC.

The chain carries TRBV19 and TRBJ2-2, with D possibly TRBD2 on 7 matching bases. V was pared by 10 bases and J by 3 bases, with 15 bases between. The CDR3 is 14 amino acids. CDR1 LNHDA and CDR2 SQIVND come from the germline V gene (reference sequence). CDR3 loop: CATEGGGDTGELFF. The CDR3 coding sequence is TGTGCCACCGAAGGGGGGGGCGACACCGGGGAGCTGTTTTTT.

The chain combines TRBV9 with TRBJ2-5; 7 bases line up with TRBD1. Losses at the gene ends were 0 bases for V and 4 bases for J; bases not matched to a gene: 9. Germline V lookup: CDR1 SGDLS, CDR2 YYNGEE. CDR3 length: 16 amino acids. The CDR3 sequence: CASSVGGDRVRETQYF. In DNA form, the CDR3 reads TGTGCCAGCAGCGTAGGAGGAGACAGGGTCAGAGAGACCCAGTACTTC. The entire variable domain, with the rest obtained from reference TRBV9 and TRBJ2-5, is as follows: DSGVTQTPKHLITATGQRVTLRCSPRSGDLSVYWYQQSLDQGLQFLIQYYNGEERAKGNILERFSAQQFPDLHSELNLSSLELGDSALYFCASSVGGDRVRETQYFGPGTRLLVL.

This clone was seen a handful of times. The chain joins TRBV9 to TRBJ1-4, with no clear D. V was clipped by 1 base and J by 0 bases, with 4 bases between them. The CDR3 contains 14 residues. CDR1 is SGDLS and CDR2 is YYNGEE in the germline V gene. The CDR3: CASSVTATNEKLFF. DNA for the CDR3: TGTGCCAGCAGCGTAACGGCAACTAATGAAAAACTGTTTTTT.

V and J are TRBV6-2 or TRBV6-3 and TRBJ2-6; no firm D call. Germline V lookup: CDR1 MNHEY, CDR2 SVGEGT. The germline V and J ends were trimmed by 2 bases and 0 bases, with 5 bases remaining between them. The CDR3 contains 15 residues. The CDR3 loop reads CASSYQDSGANVLTF. The CDR3 region has the DNA TGTGCCAGCAGTTACCAGGACTCTGGGGCCAACGTCCTGACTTTC.

The rearrangement links TRBV6-5 to TRBJ1-1; perhaps TRBD1 as D (6 bases). The V gene lost 4 bases and the J gene lost 11 bases, with 26 bases spanning the gap. This CDR3 has 16 residues. CDR1 is MNHEY and CDR2 is SVGAGI in the germline V gene. CDR3 sequence (DNA): TGTGCCAGCAGTTCCCCCGAAGGACAGAGGGGTTCCAGCGCTTTCTTT. Residues: CASSSPEGQRGSSAFF.

This clone occurred once. The V call is TRBV5-1, the J call TRBJ1-4, with TRBD1 as a possible D gene (5 bases). V lost 2 bases to trimming and J lost 7 bases, with 18 bases between them. The germline V gene encodes CDR1 SGHRS and CDR2 YFSETQ. The CDR3 is 16 amino acids. The CDR3, as DNA: TGCGCCAGCAGCTTTTCAGGGCCCAACGAGAGTGAAAAACTGTTTTTT. Protein sequence: CASSFSGPNESEKLFF.

The V and J genes are TRBV9 and TRBJ2-7; 10 bases agree with TRBD1. From germline, CDR1 is SGDLS and CDR2 YYNGEE. The CDR3 runs to 16 residues. Unmatched junction bases numbered 12, after V lost 3 bases and J lost 6 bases. DNA of the CDR3: TGTGCCAGCAGCGCAACGGCCGGGACAGGGGACGGCGAGCAGTACTTC. It is translated as CASSATAGTGDGEQYF.

The chain couples TRBV19 to TRBJ2-3; D ambiguous. CDR3 size: 13 residues. Trimming pared 3 bases from V and 5 bases from J, leaving 9 bases between. Germline V gene lookup returns CDR1 LNHDA and CDR2 SQIVND (reference sequence). The CDR3 DNA is TGTGCCAGTAGTATCCCCCGTTTAGATACGCAGTATTTT. Amino acid sequence: CASSIPRLDTQYF.

The chain has TRBV11-3 and TRBJ2-1; 11 positions match TRBD2. This CDR3 has 15 residues. Looked up from germline, CDR1 is SGHNT and CDR2 is YENEEA. Trimming cost V 1 base and J 6 bases; bases outside gene matches: 2. CDR3 sequence (DNA): TGTGCCAGCAGCTTAGTAGCGGGGGGGAGCAATGAGCAGTTCTTC. Its translation: CASSLVAGGSNEQFF.

The chain joins TRBV7-2 to TRBJ2-5; TRBD2 is a possible D gene (5 bases). The CDR3 consists of 13 residues. The V gene's germline CDR1 is SGHTA and CDR2 FQGNSA. Trimming took 3 bases from V and 5 from J, leaving 10 bases between them. As DNA, the CDR3 is TGTGCCAGCAGCTTCGACTACTGGGAGACCCAGTACTTC. Translation: CASSFDYWETQYF.

The chain joins TRBV6-2 or TRBV6-3 to TRBJ1-5; no clear D gene. CDR3 length: 12 amino acids. V lost 6 bases and J lost 4, with 7 bases in between. Per the germline V gene, CDR1 is MNHEY and CDR2 is SVGEGT. The CDR3 DNA sequence: TGTGCCAGCAGCACTGCTAATCAGCCCCAGCATTTT. Translated: CASSTANQPQHF.

The rearrangement links TRBV19 to TRBJ1-3, with 7 nucleotides matching TRBD1. The V gene's germline CDR1 is LNHDA and CDR2 SQIVND (reference sequence). The CDR3 contains 14 residues. The V and J ends lost 7 bases and 4 bases, in that order; junction bases with no gene match: 7. CDR3 sequence (DNA): TGTGCCAGTAACCCGACAGGGATGGGAAACACCATATATTTT. Translating gives CASNPTGMGNTIYF.

This chain joins TRBV5-8 and TRBJ1-6; 9 bases line up with TRBD1. Trimming at V came to 3 bases and at J to 5 bases, leaving 12 bases not matched to a gene. CDR1 and CDR2 from the germline V gene are SGHTS and YDEGEE. The CDR3 totals 18 residues. This CDR3 is CASSSTRDRDENNSPLHF. CDR3 in DNA: TGTGCCAGCAGCTCAACCCGGGACAGGGACGAGAATAATTCACCCCTCCACTTT. The complete variable domain, with remaining parts taken from reference TRBV5-8 and TRBJ1-6, reads EAGVTQSPTHLIKTRGQQATLRCSPISGHTSVYWYQQALGLGLQFLLWYDEGEERNRGNFPPRFSGRQFPNYSSELNVNALELEDSALYLCASSSTRDRDENNSPLHFGNGTRLTVT.

This chain connects TRBV5-4 to TRBJ1-6; 9 positions match TRBD1. The germline CDR1 and CDR2 sequences are SGHNT and YYREEE (reference sequence). The CDR3 runs 14 residues. Trimming took 4 bases from V and 8 from J; bases not matched to a gene: 4. The CDR3, as DNA: TGTGCCAGCAGCCCCCGGACAGGGGATTCACCCCTCCACTTT. This sequence encodes CASSPRTGDSPLHF.

As DNA, the CDR3 is TGTGCCAGCAAGCTTAACCCAGCGGGGGTTTTGACAGATACGCAGTATTTT. This translates into CASKLNPAGVLTDTQYF. V is TRBV7-3 and J is TRBJ2-3; 8 bases line up with TRBD2. The germline gives CDR1 SGHTA, CDR2 FQGTGA. This CDR3 region has 17 residues. Trimming at V came to 7 bases and at J to 3 bases, leaving 15 bases not matched to a gene.

CDR3 residues: CASSRTGGTPYEQYV. The CDR3 coding sequence is TGTGCCAGCAGTCGGACAGGGGGTACCCCCTACGAGCAGTACGTC. The chain combines TRBV6-2 or TRBV6-3 with TRBJ2-7; 10 bases are shared with TRBD1. The CDR3 loop spans 15 amino acids. Germline loops: CDR1 MNHEY, CDR2 SVGEGT. V gave up 5 bases and J gave up 2 bases; unmatched junction bases: 6.

This chain joins TRBV14 and TRBJ2-5, with 10 nucleotides matching TRBD1. J lost 1 base, V lost 0 bases, and 5 bases had no gene match. The CDR3 totals 17 residues. Germline-derived CDR1 and CDR2 are SGHDN and FVKESK. CDR3 sequence reads: CASSQDWGQGFQETQYF. In DNA form, the CDR3 reads TGTGCCAGCAGCCAAGATTGGGGACAGGGGTTCCAAGAGACCCAGTACTTC.

V gene TRBV24-1 combines with J gene TRBJ2-5; 7 nucleotides align to TRBD2. Germline CDR1 is KGHDR and CDR2 is SFDVKD. The CDR3 covers 15 residues. With V trimmed by 4 bases and J by 0 bases, 4 bases remained unmatched. In nucleotides, the CDR3 is TGTGCCACCAGTGAGGGGGGGGAGTACCAAGAGACCCAGTACTTC. It specifies CATSEGGEYQETQYF.

The CDR3 sequence is CASSLGTVSGNTIYF. The CDR3 coding sequence is TGCGCCAGCAGCTTGGGGACAGTCTCTGGAAACACCATATATTTT. The V and J genes are TRBV5-1 and TRBJ1-3; possible D gene TRBD1, 6 bases. V lost 0 bases, J lost 0 bases, and 7 bases lay in between. CDR3 length: 15 amino acids. In germline, CDR1 is SGHRS, CDR2 YFSETQ. Full variable domain (rest looked up from reference TRBV5-1 and TRBJ1-3): KAGVTQTPRYLIKTRGQQVTLSCSPISGHRSVSWYQQTPGQGLQFLFEYFSETQRNKGNFPGRFSGRQFSNSRSEMNVSTLELGDSALYLCASSLGTVSGNTIYFGEGSWLTVV.

The chain carries TRBV27 and TRBJ1-2; D gene uncertain. Deletions cut 7 bases from V and 8 bases from J, with 14 bases between. Germline values: CDR1 MNHEY, CDR2 SMNVEV (reference sequence). The CDR3 length is 12 residues. This chain's CDR3 is CASKAGSRGYTF. CDR3 DNA sequence: TGTGCCAGCAAGGCAGGCAGCAGGGGCTACACCTTC.

J is TRBJ2-5 and V is TRBV5-1; 12 bases match TRBD2. V shed 5 bases and J 2 bases; nucleotides not matched to a gene: 10. CDR3 length: 17 amino acids. Germline CDR1 SGHRS, CDR2 YFSETQ. The CDR3 bases are TGCGCCAGCAGTGCTCAAGGACTAGCGGGATTTCAAGAGACCCAGTACTTC. Amino acid sequence: CASSAQGLAGFQETQYF.

The genes are TRBV19 and TRBJ1-6; tentative D call: TRBD1 (5 bases). Per the germline V gene, CDR1 is LNHDA and CDR2 is SQIVND (reference sequence). The V and J ends lost 3 bases and 8 bases respectively, with 11 bases between them. This CDR3 region has 14 residues. The CDR3 sequence: CASSIAAGDSPLHF. The DNA of the CDR3 is TGTGCCAGTAGTATCGCCGCGGGGGATTCACCCCTCCACTTT.

This rearrangement joins TRBV6-6 to TRBJ2-7, with D unclear. Looked up from germline, CDR1 is MNHNY and CDR2 is SVGAGI (reference sequence). The CDR3 contains 11 residues. Deletions cut 0 bases from V and 9 bases from J, with 6 bases between. The CDR3 reads CASSYSGRQYF. The CDR3 nucleotides read TGTGCCAGCAGTTACTCGGGCCGGCAGTACTTC.

This chain links TRBV6-5 with TRBJ2-1; TRBD2 aligns across 9 bases. The CDR3 consists of 12 residues. With 10 bases clipped from V and 6 bases from J, the junction kept 4 bases outside the gene matches. Germline lookup yields CDR1 MNHEY and CDR2 SVGAGI. The CDR3 bases are TGTGCCACCCGACTAGCGGTCAATGAGCAGTTCTTC. This translates into CATRLAVNEQFF.

The genes are TRBV5-1 and TRBJ2-2; a weak D match, TRBD1 (6 bases). V lost 0 bases and J 5 bases, leaving 8 bases between the germline ends. Per germline, CDR1 SGHRS and CDR2 YFSETQ. This CDR3 comprises 14 residues. The CDR3 reads CASSLGDTTGELFF. In nucleotides, the CDR3 is TGCGCCAGCAGCTTGGGGGACACGACCGGGGAGCTGTTTTTT.